The rows below give T cell receptor beta chains drawn from one sample of a study of blood T cells in healthy people across ages. TCRdb reprocessed the 5' RACE reads with MiXCR, giving one entry per CDR3 protein. Of roughly 1,500,000 distinct CDR3 sequences listed, about 35% are singletons. Sequencing input: blood. The receptors come from a woman aged 25 to 45 in good health. Both conserved end residues are part of each CDR3. The D gene is left open where the match is weak. Size is stated for part of the rows, as once, few or many counts, or as a class when the clone is expanded.

j_call clone_size d_call v_call cdr3_aa cdr3_nt
TRBJ1-1 . . TRBV18 CASSLNRVDGNTEAFF TGTGCCAGCTCCTTGAACAGGGTCGACGGGAACACTGAAGCTTTCTTT
TRBJ2-1 few TRBD2 TRBV3-1 CASSHKTSGRGSYNEQFF TGTGCCAGCAGCCATAAGACTAGCGGGAGGGGCTCCTACAATGAGCAGTTCTTC
TRBJ2-3 few . TRBV4-2 CASSQDAGAGMDTQYF TGTGCCAGCAGCCAAGATGCGGGGGCGGGGATGGATACGCAGTATTTT
TRBJ2-7 . . TRBV20-1 CPPAYEQYF TGCCCACCAGCCTACGAGCAGTACTTC
TRBJ2-3 . TRBD1 TRBV10-3 CAIRPGTGTDTQYF TGTGCCATCAGACCCGGGACAGGGACAGATACGCAGTATTTT
TRBJ2-1 . TRBD2 TRBV3-1 CASSQEAGGRNEQFF TGTGCCAGCAGCCAAGAGGCGGGGGGGCGCAATGAGCAGTTCTTC
TRBJ2-1 . . TRBV5-6 CASSLAGNSYSEQFF TGTGCCAGCAGCTTGGCGGGGAACTCCTACAGTGAGCAGTTCTTC
TRBJ1-2 many TRBD1 TRBV10-3 CAISGGQAVGYTF TGTGCCATCAGCGGGGGACAGGCGGTGGGCTACACCTTC
TRBJ2-1 . TRBD2 TRBV7-9 CASSSPSGGAPSYNEQFF TGTGCCAGCAGCTCCCCTAGCGGGGGGGCTCCCTCCTACAATGAGCAGTTCTTC
TRBJ2-5 few TRBD1 TRBV20-1 CSAVGTGQETQYF TGCAGTGCTGTAGGGACAGGGCAAGAGACCCAGTACTTC
TRBJ2-6 . . TRBV18 CASSPFGVNSGANVLTF TGTGCCAGCTCACCATTCGGGGTGAACTCTGGGGCCAACGTCCTGACTTTC
TRBJ1-2 . TRBD1 TRBV6-2/TRBV6-3 CASSYPGQGNGYTF TGTGCCAGCAGTTACCCCGGACAGGGGAATGGCTACACCTTC
TRBJ2-7 many TRBD2 TRBV20-1 CSARDTLAASYEQYF TGCAGTGCTAGAGATACCCTAGCGGCTTCCTACGAGCAGTACTTC
TRBJ2-7 many TRBD2 TRBV6-5 CASSWGLEGTYEQYF TGTGCCAGCAGTTGGGGACTAGAAGGGACCTACGAGCAGTACTTC
TRBJ2-1 . . TRBV7-3 CASSRNPGTYNEQFF TGTGCCAGCAGCCGCAACCCCGGGACCTATAATGAGCAGTTCTTC
TRBJ2-3 . . TRBV20-1 CSARGRVARATDTQYF TGCAGTGCTAGAGGGAGGGTAGCGAGAGCGACAGATACGCAGTATTTT
TRBJ2-3 few . TRBV28 CASSSDRIIDTQYF TGTGCCAGCAGTTCCGACAGGATCATAGATACGCAGTATTTT
TRBJ2-5 . TRBD2 TRBV5-6 CASSLGLADSYGQYF TGTGCCAGCAGCTTAGGACTAGCAGACTCCTACGGGCAGTACTTC
TRBJ2-7 few . TRBV28 CASSLWRSGPSYEQYF TGTGCCAGCAGTTTATGGCGGAGCGGCCCCTCCTACGAGCAGTACTTC
TRBJ2-1 . . TRBV6-1 CASSELSGSSSYNEQFF TGTGCCAGCAGTGAATTGAGCGGGTCGAGCTCCTACAATGAGCAGTTCTTC